Presented here are 15 T cell receptor beta chains from one specimen sequenced in a study of T cell changes during pregnancy in multiple sclerosis. The protocol was immunoSEQ multiplex PCR, while the TCRdb copy is restricted to in-frame clones and leaves out a portion. The data show some 71,000 clones, about 91% seen once. The sample consisted of peripheral blood, taken after pregnancy. The receptors originated from a female donor with multiple sclerosis, enrolled in a pregnancy study.

V gene TRBV30 combines with J gene TRBJ1-3, with 7 bases that match TRBD1. Germline V CDR1 and CDR2: GTSNPN, SVGIG (reference sequence). J gave up 0 bases and V 3 bases, and 5 bases lay outside the gene matches. The CDR3 has 15 amino acids. CDR3 protein: CAWRPRGLSGNTIYF. The CDR3 region has the DNA TGTGCCTGGAGACCGAGGGGGCTCTCTGGAAACACCATATATTTT. Complete variable domain (other parts from reference TRBV30 and TRBJ1-3): SQTIHQWPATLVQPVGSPLSLECTVEGTSNPNLYWYRQAAGRGLQLLFYSVGIGQISSEVPQNLSASRPQDRQFILSSKKLLLSDSGFYLCAWRPRGLSGNTIYFGEGSWLTVV.

The chain recombines TRBV10-3 with TRBJ2-7, with TRBD2 matching over 12 bases. Trimming cost V 10 bases and J 6 bases; bases outside gene matches: 10. Germline loops: CDR1 ENHRY, CDR2 SYGVKD. The CDR3 runs 14 residues. CDR3 sequence: CATSGLAGRREQYF. The CDR3 bases are TGTGCCACCAGCGGACTAGCGGGAAGGCGCGAGCAGTACTTC.

V and J are TRBV6-4 and TRBJ1-1; D remains ambiguous. Trimming stripped 3 bases from V and 1 base from J, with 9 bases between. The germline V gene has CDR1 MRHNA and CDR2 SNTAGT. The CDR3 sequence is 14 residues long. CDR3 sequence reads: CASSESQENTEAFF. The CDR3 coding sequence is TGTGCCAGCAGTGAAAGTCAGGAGAACACTGAAGCTTTCTTT.

This clone is a singleton in its sample. The V gene is TRBV9, the J gene TRBJ2-5, with 12 bases identical to TRBD2. The CDR3 consists of 16 residues. Germline V gene lookup returns CDR1 SGDLS and CDR2 YYNGEE. The J segment lost 1 base and the V segment lost 3 bases, leaving 4 bases of the junction unmatched. The CDR3 here is CASSARLAGVQETQYF. CDR3 bases: TGTGCCAGCAGCGCCAGACTAGCGGGAGTCCAAGAGACCCAGTACTTC.

This chain connects TRBV6-1 to TRBJ1-4; D unclear. The ends were cut back, 0 bases at V and 8 bases at J, with 7 bases in the middle. Germline lookup yields CDR1 MNHNS and CDR2 SASEGT. There are 13 residues in the CDR3. The DNA of the CDR3 is TGTGCCAGCAGTGAAGCATTTCGGGAAAAACTGTTTTTT. Translation gives CASSEAFREKLFF.

The chain is built from TRBV6-5 and TRBJ2-7; 11 bases are shared with TRBD2. The trim removed 8 bases at V and 5 bases at J, leaving 8 bases unmatched. CDR3 length: 14 residues. Germline CDR1 and CDR2: MNHEY and SVGAGI. DNA of the CDR3: TGTGCCAGCTGCCGTAGCGGGAGGGCCCACGAGCAGTACTTC. Translated: CASCRSGRAHEQYF.

This clone was counted between two and nine times. The chain combines TRBV9 with TRBJ2-3; TRBD2 matches 9 bases. This CDR3 has 15 amino acids. V lost 4 bases and J lost 5; bases outside the gene matches: 8. Germline V gives CDR1 SGDLS, CDR2 YYNGEE. The CDR3 is CASSSWREGIDTQYF. The DNA of the CDR3 is TGTGCCAGCAGCTCATGGCGGGAGGGGATAGATACGCAGTATTTT. Full variable domain (outside the CDR3, taken from reference TRBV9 and TRBJ2-3): DSGVTQTPKHLITATGQRVTLRCSPRSGDLSVYWYQQSLDQGLQFLIQYYNGEERAKGNILERFSAQQFPDLHSELNLSSLELGDSALYFCASSSWREGIDTQYFGPGTRLTVL.

The J gene is TRBJ2-3, the V gene TRBV7-2; a possible D gene is TRBD2 (5 bases). The CDR3 extends over 14 amino acids. Germline lookup yields CDR1 SGHTA and CDR2 FQGNSA. Deletions cut 5 bases from V and 4 bases from J, with 13 bases between. The CDR3, as DNA: TGTGCCAGCAGCGACTATCAGCGGTCAGATACGCAGTATTTT. Protein product: CASSDYQRSDTQYF.

This clone appeared a single time. The V and J genes are TRBV12-5 and TRBJ2-7, with D possibly matching TRBD1 (6 bases). CDR1 is LGHNT and CDR2 is FRNRAP in the germline V gene. V was clipped by 0 bases and J by 2 bases, with 17 bases between them. This CDR3 spans 17 amino acids. This CDR3 is CASGLVVSGTLTYEQYF. CDR3 bases: TGTGCTAGTGGTTTGGTAGTCTCTGGGACACTTACCTACGAGCAGTACTTC.

This chain links TRBV11-3 with TRBJ2-7; a weak D match, TRBD2 (5 bases). This CDR3 contains 18 residues. The germline gives CDR1 SGHNT, CDR2 YENEEA. V shed 5 bases and J shed 0 bases, with 23 bases lying between them. Here the CDR3 DNA reads TGTGCCAGCAGCCCCCGCTTCGATGGAAGCGGCCGCTCCTACGAGCAGTACTTC. Its protein is CASSPRFDGSGRSYEQYF.

V is TRBV6-5 and J is TRBJ2-1; D unresolved. The CDR3 consists of 11 residues. Germline-derived CDR1 and CDR2 are MNHEY and SVGAGI. V lost 8 bases and J 5 bases, leaving 7 bases between the germline ends. Here the CDR3 DNA reads TGTGCCAGCCTCAGTAACAATGAGCAGTTCTTC. It codes for CASLSNNEQFF.

V and J are TRBV9 and TRBJ1-2; 8 nucleotides agree with TRBD1. The junction had 9 bases not matched to a gene; V was cut back by 0 bases and J by 5 bases. Germline V CDR1 and CDR2: SGDLS, YYNGEE. CDR3 length: 16 amino acids. The CDR3 DNA reads as TGTGCCAGCAGCGTAGCGGGGCAGGGGGCTTTATATGGCTACACCTTC. Translating it yields CASSVAGQGALYGYTF.

The chain is built from TRBV5-1 and TRBJ1-2; 9 bases agree with TRBD1. The germline CDR1 and CDR2 sequences are SGHRS and YFSETQ. This CDR3 has 15 amino acids. Losses at the gene ends were 1 base for V and 4 bases for J; bases not matched to a gene: 5. The CDR3 coding sequence is TGCGCCAGCAGCTTGACGGGACAGGGAACCTATGGCTACACCTTC. Protein product: CASSLTGQGTYGYTF.

This chain connects TRBV9 to TRBJ1-2; TRBD1 matches at 8 bases. Germline loops: CDR1 SGDLS, CDR2 YYNGEE. V shed 3 bases and J 8 bases; nucleotides not matched to a gene: 12. The CDR3 consists of 15 residues. The CDR3 DNA is TGTGCCAGCAGCGCCCAGGGGGCGCGGGTTCAAGGCTACACCTTC. This codes for CASSAQGARVQGYTF. Full variable domain (missing parts from reference TRBV9 and TRBJ1-2): DSGVTQTPKHLITATGQRVTLRCSPRSGDLSVYWYQQSLDQGLQFLIQYYNGEERAKGNILERFSAQQFPDLHSELNLSSLELGDSALYFCASSAQGARVQGYTFGSGTRLTVV.

The genes are TRBV6-5 and TRBJ2-7; 8 bases map to TRBD1. J gave up 0 bases and V 6 bases, and 7 bases lay outside the gene matches. The germline CDR1 and CDR2 sequences are MNHEY and SVGAGI. This CDR3 is built from 15 residues. The CDR3 DNA sequence: TGTGCCAGCAGCCGGGGACAGGAATCCTCCTACGAGCAGTACTTC. Residues: CASSRGQESSYEQYF.